The rows below give T cell receptor beta chains drawn from one sample of a study of cytomegalovirus exposure and HLA in healthy donors. Libraries were prepared by immunoSEQ multiplex PCR; TCRdb keeps only in-frame clonotypes and omits some of them. The table includes 200,000 or so clones, about 79% detected once. The sequencing sample was made of PBMCs. The origin of the receptors is a boy aged 2 to 10 in good health and CMV-seronegative. CDR3s include the opening cysteine and the closing phenylalanine or tryptophan. The D gene is left open where the match is weak. Size is omitted from some rows. Given values are once, few, many or a class for expanded clones.

v_gene	d_gene	abundance	j_gene	CDR3nt	CDR3aa
TRBV6-5	NA	once	TRBJ2-7	TGTGCCAGCAGTTACTCGATAGGAGGCTACGAGCAGTACTTC	CASSYSIGGYEQYF
TRBV5-4	TRBD1	NA	TRBJ2-3	TGTGCCAGCAGCCCGACCCCACAGGGGTCTAGCACAGATACGCAGTATTTT	CASSPTPQGSSTDTQYF
TRBV5-8	NA	NA	TRBJ1-2	TGTGCCAGCAGCTTGGTCCGCCAGGGGCTTAACTATGGCTACACCTTC	CASSLVRQGLNYGYTF
TRBV2	TRBD1	NA	TRBJ1-1	TGTGCCAGCATATCTGGGGGGACAGGCAAATATCTTGACACTGAAGCTTTCTTT	CASISGGTGKYLDTEAFF
TRBV4-1	TRBD1	NA	TRBJ1-1	TGCGCCAGCAGCCTTGGAACCGGGACAGTCCACACTGAAGCTTTCTTT	CASSLGTGTVHTEAFF
TRBV5-6	TRBD2	NA	TRBJ2-3	TGTGCCAGCAGCACCACTAGCGGGGGGACTTCCACAGATACGCAGTATTTT	CASSTTSGGTSTDTQYF
TRBV28	TRBD2	NA	TRBJ2-1	TGTGCCAGCAGTCTCTCGGGGACTAGGGGCTATGAGCAGTTCTTC	CASSLSGTRGYEQFF
TRBV27	NA	NA	TRBJ2-3	TGTGCCAGCAGTTTCGGGGGAGTGCAGTATTTT	CASSFGGVQYF
TRBV7-2	TRBD2	NA	TRBJ2-5	TGTGCCAGCAGATATTTGGGCGGGGGGGCGGGAGAGACCCAGTACTTC	CASRYLGGGAGETQYF
TRBV5-5	TRBD2	NA	TRBJ2-5	TGTGCCAGCAGCTCTAGCGGGGGCCGGGAGACCCAGTACTTC	CASSSSGGRETQYF
TRBV28	NA	NA	TRBJ1-1	TGTGCCAGCAGTTCCGACAGGTGGGGGAAATACACTGAAGCTTTCTTT	CASSSDRWGKYTEAFF
TRBV5-1	TRBD2	few	TRBJ2-1	TGCGCCAGCCCCAGCGGGGGCCTTACCAATGAGCAGTTCTTC	CASPSGGLTNEQFF
TRBV7-7	NA	NA	TRBJ2-7	TGTGCTAGCAGCTTCCGCCAGGGTTCCGAGCAGTACTTC	CASSFRQGSEQYF
TRBV14	NA	NA	TRBJ2-7	TGTGCCAGCAGCCAAGATATCGAGCAGTACTTC	CASSQDIEQYF
TRBV11-3	TRBD1	NA	TRBJ2-2	TGTGCCAGCAGCTTTGGACAGGGGGCGCCCGGGGAGCTGTTTTTT	CASSFGQGAPGELFF
TRBV4-1	NA	NA	TRBJ1-3	TGCGCCAGCAGCCAGGGCCCTGCCTCGGACACCATATATTTT	CASSQGPASDTIYF
TRBV7-9	TRBD2	NA	TRBJ2-3	TGTGCCAGCAGCTTATTGACTAGCGGGGGCGATACGCAGTATTTT	CASSLLTSGGDTQYF
TRBV29-1	NA	NA	TRBJ2-2	TGCAGCGTTGAGGAAGGAGTCACCGGGGAGCTGTTTTTT	CSVEEGVTGELFF